The subject of this entry is one T cell receptor (beta chain). Its antigen is unidentified. This entry is derived from a study of response to subunit inactivated influenza vaccine. The study, taken as a whole, reports: Each seasonal influenza vaccination, the authors suggested, recruits few new T cells.

CDR3 size: 11 residues. CDR1 is MNHEY and CDR2 is SVGEGT in the germline V gene. Trimming pared 8 bases from V and 4 bases from J, leaving 9 bases between. TCRdb independently ran MiXCR on the RT-PCR reads; one entry per CDR3 protein. The data contain more than 200,000 distinct CDR3 sequences, 12% of them singletons. The chain joins TRBV6-2 or TRBV6-3 to TRBJ2-7; D ambiguous. The TCR sequence derives from a man over 45 who received an inactivated influenza vaccine. The source was non-naive T cells sorted from PBMCs, collected around 15 days before vaccination. The CDR3 DNA reads as TGTGCCAGCGGTAAGGGATACGAGCAGTACTTC. Protein sequence: CASGKGYEQYF.